Listed below are T cell receptor beta chains from one sample, sequenced in a study of blood T cells in healthy people across ages. From the 5' RACE reads, TCRdb called clonotypes with MiXCR, one entry per CDR3 protein. The sample lists around 990,000 distinct CDR3 sequences, about two fifths occurring once. Material for sequencing was blood. The receptor set was obtained from a man between 18 and 35 years old in good health. The CDR3 runs from the conserved cysteine through the conserved F or W. Each record gives: V gene, D gene, CDR3 length, clone size, J gene, CDR3 DNA, CDR3 protein. The D gene is left open where the match is weak. The size field is filled for only some rows; it gives once, few, many or a size class.

TRBV11-2	NA	15	few	TRBJ2-4	TGTGCCAGCAGCTCGTCAACTAATCCGGGGGCCATTCAGTACTTC	CASSSSTNPGAIQYF
TRBV7-2	TRBD2	16	NA	TRBJ2-5	TGTGCCAGCAGCCAAAACGGACTAGCGGTTTCTGAGACCCAGTACTTC	CASSQNGLAVSETQYF
TRBV21-1	NA	16	NA	TRBJ2-4	TGTGCCAGCAGCCCCGGACGGGGGCCGACGTTCTACAAGCAGTACTTC	CASSPGRGPTFYKQYF
TRBV29-1	TRBD1	11	NA	TRBJ1-2	TGCGCCGGGACAGAGAACTATGGCTACACCTTC	CAGTENYGYTF
TRBV5-1	NA	16	NA	TRBJ2-7	TGCGCCAGCAGCTTGAGCGCGAGACAACATAACTACGAGCAGTACTTC	CASSLSARQHNYEQYF
TRBV28	TRBD1	16	NA	TRBJ2-1	TGTGCCAGCAGAACCTTCCAAGGGACAGGGAAAGAGACCCAGTTCTTC	CASRTFQGTGKETQFF
TRBV20-1	TRBD1	14	NA	TRBJ1-5	TGCAGTGCTAGCCGGGGACAGTTCAATCAGCCCCAGCATTTT	CSASRGQFNQPQHF
TRBV6-5	NA	12	many	TRBJ1-2	TGTGCCAGGGGACATGTTAACTATGGCTACACCTTC	CARGHVNYGYTF
TRBV25-1	NA	15	NA	TRBJ2-1	TGTGCCAGCAGTAAAAAGGGAACAGGGAACAATGAGCAGTTCTTC	CASSKKGTGNNEQFF
TRBV5-1	NA	15	NA	TRBJ1-1	TGCGCCAGCAGCAATCCGGGCTCGACTGGCACTGAAGCTTTCTTT	CASSNPGSTGTEAFF
TRBV7-9	TRBD2	16	NA	TRBJ2-3	TGTGCCAGCAGCGCGAGGCTAGCGGGGCTTACAGATACGCAGTATTTT	CASSARLAGLTDTQYF
TRBV27	TRBD1	15	NA	TRBJ2-3	TGTGCCAGCGGACGCCGGGACAGGCTCACAGATACGCAGTATTTT	CASGRRDRLTDTQYF
TRBV12-3/TRBV12-4	NA	14	NA	TRBJ2-2	TGTGCCAGCACCTCAGTCCTGGTCCCCGGGGAGCTGTTTTTT	CASTSVLVPGELFF
TRBV28	TRBD2	17	NA	TRBJ2-3	TGTGCCAGCAGTTTACCCCACACTAGCGGGGTAAGAGATACGCAGTATTTT	CASSLPHTSGVRDTQYF
TRBV7-9	NA	15	many	TRBJ2-1	TGTGCCAGCAGCTTCCGGGACGGAACCTACAATGAGCAGTTCTTC	CASSFRDGTYNEQFF
TRBV11-2	TRBD1	16	NA	TRBJ2-3	TGTGCCAGCAGCCCTACCGGACAGGTTTCCACAGATACGCAGTATTTT	CASSPTGQVSTDTQYF
TRBV4-1	TRBD2	16	NA	TRBJ2-1	TGCGCCAGCAGTCGGTCGGGGACTAGCGGGGGTAATGAGCAGTTCTTC	CASSRSGTSGGNEQFF
TRBV5-5	TRBD1	15	NA	TRBJ2-7	TGTGCCAGCAGCCCCCGGACAGGCAACTCCTACGAGCAGTACTTC	CASSPRTGNSYEQYF
TRBV7-8	NA	15	NA	TRBJ2-7	TGTGCCAGCAGCTTAGAGGTTTCGAGAGCCTACGAGCAGTACTTC	CASSLEVSRAYEQYF
TRBV15	TRBD1	17	NA	TRBJ2-3	TGTGCCACCAGCAGTTTGGACAGGGGTTTATTTGGAGATACGCAGTATTTT	CATSSLDRGLFGDTQYF
TRBV29-1	TRBD2	14	NA	TRBJ2-4	TGCAGCGTTGGGGCGGGGGGGGCCAAAAACATTCAGTACTTC	CSVGAGGAKNIQYF
TRBV6-2/TRBV6-3	NA	15	NA	TRBJ2-7	TGTGCCAGCAGCCGAACAACAGGGACCAAATACGAGCAGTACTTC	CASSRTTGTKYEQYF
TRBV12-3/TRBV12-4	TRBD2	18	NA	TRBJ2-5	TGTGCCAGCAGTTTAAGGCTAGCGGAGGATAACCAACAAGAGACCCAGTACTTC	CASSLRLAEDNQQETQYF
TRBV29-1	NA	12	NA	TRBJ2-3	TGCAGCGGGGAAGTATACACAGATACGCAGTATTTT	CSGEVYTDTQYF
TRBV7-9	NA	15	NA	TRBJ1-4	TGTGCCAGCAGCACAGCCCAGGTCCCGAATGAAAAACTGTTTTTT	CASSTAQVPNEKLFF
TRBV3-1	NA	13	NA	TRBJ1-2	TGTGCCAGCAGCAACAGGTCTCACTATGGCTACACCTTC	CASSNRSHYGYTF
TRBV9	TRBD1	16	NA	TRBJ2-1	TGTGCCAGCCGCTTCAACTCGGACAGGGGGGACGATGAGCAGTTCTTC	CASRFNSDRGDDEQFF
TRBV6-2/TRBV6-3	TRBD1	16	few	TRBJ2-5	TGTGCCAGCAGTTCACCGGGACAGGGGAATCAAGAGACCCAGTACTTC	CASSSPGQGNQETQYF
TRBV27	TRBD1	15	NA	TRBJ1-2	TGTGCCAGCAGCCTCCGGACAGGGGACGACTATGGCAACACCTTC	CASSLRTGDDYGNTF
TRBV20-1	TRBD1	13	NA	TRBJ1-2	TGCAGTGCTAGGGACAGGGAGGTACACGGCTACACCTTC	CSARDREVHGYTF
TRBV9	NA	16	few	TRBJ2-1	TGTGCCAGCAGCGTAGGTGTGACCCCTTCCTACAATGAGCAGTTCTTC	CASSVGVTPSYNEQFF
TRBV5-1	NA	14	NA	TRBJ1-2	TGCGCCAGCAGCATGGGACCCTCCCAGAAGGGCTACACCTTC	CASSMGPSQKGYTF
TRBV5-6	NA	14	NA	TRBJ1-5	TGTGTCAGCAGCCGGGCTTATAGCAATCAGCCCCAGCATTTT	CVSSRAYSNQPQHF